These 20 T cell receptor beta chains share one sample of origin, sequenced in a study of T cells in Graves' hyperthyroidism and ophthalmopathy. RNA transcripts yielded amplified TCR beta CDR3 regions. The primer set for the first-round RT-PCR of the TCR CDR3 was HTBI. TCRdb itself ran the multiplex PCR reads through MiXCR, one entry per CDR3 protein. This table has roughly 350,000 distinct CDR3 sequences, approximately 13% appearing once. Sample: blood. These receptors were obtained from a woman under 40 with Graves' hyperthyroidism.

This chain links TRBV28 with TRBJ2-7, with D perhaps given as TRBD1 or TRBD2 (6 bases each). CDR1 and CDR2 (germline): MDHEN, SYDVKM. CDR3 length: 14 amino acids. Trimming left V 3 bases short and J 3 bases short, with 12 bases between. The CDR3 sequence is CASSFVGGLYEQYF. The CDR3 DNA is TGTGCCAGCAGTTTCGTCGGGGGCCTCTACGAGCAGTACTTC.

Worth noting for this clonotype: One junction end does not reproduce the germline sequence, and a read error may be involved. The chain is built from TRBV6-1 and TRBJ2-1, with 10 bases that match TRBD2. The CDR3 loop spans 16 amino acids. The germline V gene encodes CDR1 MNHNS and CDR2 SASEGT. CDR3 residues: CASSPIAGGPANGQFF. The DNA for the CDR3 is TGTGCCAGCAGTCCGATAGCGGGAGGTCCAGCCAATGGGCAGTTCTTC.

The sample holds many counts of this clonotype. V usage is TRBV28 and J usage is TRBJ2-5; possibly TRBD1 for D (6 bases). The CDR3 sequence is 14 residues long. Per germline, CDR1 MDHEN and CDR2 SYDVKM. V gave up 6 bases and J gave up 4 bases, with 15 bases separating them. CDR3 sequence (DNA): TGTGCCAGCAGCGCACAGGGTGGTGGAGAGACCCAGTACTTC. It is translated as CASSAQGGGETQYF.

There are many counts of this clonotype. The chain combines TRBV7-2 with TRBJ1-1; D call uncertain. There are 14 residues in the CDR3. In germline, CDR1 is SGHTA, CDR2 FQGNSA. Trimming removed 5 bases from V and 1 base from J, with 11 bases in between. The chain's CDR3 is CASSPPEPNTEAFF. The CDR3 DNA sequence: TGTGCCAGCAGCCCACCGGAGCCGAACACTGAAGCTTTCTTT.

This clonotype was observed a handful of times. This chain connects TRBV6-5 to TRBJ1-4; TRBD1 might be the D (6 bases). The CDR3 is 11 residues long. Germline values: CDR1 MNHEY, CDR2 SVGAGI. V lost 8 bases to trimming and J lost 7 bases, with 8 bases between them. CDR3 residues: CASQDSEKLFF. The CDR3, as DNA: TGTGCCAGCCAGGACAGTGAAAAACTGTTTTTT.

The rearrangement uses TRBV30 and TRBJ2-1; TRBD1 matches at 8 bases. The ends lost 3 bases at V and 5 bases at J; junction bases unmatched: 15. The CDR3 has 17 amino acids. CDR1 is GTSNPN and CDR2 is SVGIG in the germline V gene (reference sequence). As DNA, the CDR3 is TGTGCCTGGAGCAAGCCAATAGCGACAGGGGCGAACAATGAGCAGTTCTTC. Residues: CAWSKPIATGANNEQFF.

V and J are TRBV12-3 or TRBV12-4 and TRBJ2-3; D not certain. The CDR3 sequence is 15 residues long. V lost 8 bases to trimming and J lost 1 base, with 16 bases between them. The CDR3 region is CASQSGGARTDTQYF. For the CDR3, the DNA is TGTGCCAGCCAGAGTGGCGGAGCGCGCACAGATACGCAGTATTTT.

This clonotype was seen a handful of times. The CDR3 is CSARDQGRGPTYNEQFF. The CDR3 DNA follows: TGCAGTGCTAGAGATCAGGGGCGGGGGCCGACCTACAATGAGCAGTTCTTC. V is TRBV20-1 and J is TRBJ2-1, with a possible D match to TRBD2 (7 bases). CDR3 length: 17 residues. V lost 0 bases to trimming and J lost 2 bases, with 17 bases between them. Germline loops: CDR1 DFQATT, CDR2 SNEGSKA (reference sequence).

This clonotype showed up many times. In DNA form, the CDR3 reads TGTGCCACCAGCAGAGAGGCGTCAAAGAATCAGCCCCAGCATTTT. It specifies CATSREASKNQPQHF. The V gene is TRBV15, the J gene TRBJ1-5, with D hard to call. V was cut by 0 bases and J by 4 bases, with 10 bases left in between. Germline CDR1 reads LNHNV; CDR2 reads YYDKDF (reference sequence). This CDR3 has 15 amino acids.

This clonotype was seen many times. The rearrangement uses TRBV28 and TRBJ1-5; TRBD1 might be the D (6 bases). Germline CDR1 MDHEN, CDR2 SYDVKM. V lost 5 bases, J lost 4 bases, and 9 bases lay in between. This CDR3 comprises 13 residues. The CDR3 reads CASSRTENQPQHF. CDR3 coding DNA: TGTGCCAGCAGTAGGACAGAGAATCAGCCCCAGCATTTT.

The chain links TRBV28 to TRBJ1-2; 10 bases map to TRBD1. The CDR3 contains 19 residues. The germline gives CDR1 MDHEN, CDR2 SYDVKM. The V segment lost 4 bases and the J segment 4 bases; nucleotides outside the gene matches: 18. The CDR3 DNA reads as TGTGCCAGCAGTTCACCGGGACAGGGGCCGCAGGGGGTAGGCTATGGCTACACCTTC. This encodes CASSSPGQGPQGVGYGYTF.

The chain joins TRBV12-3 or TRBV12-4 to TRBJ1-6; D may be TRBD1 (5 bases). This CDR3 contains 15 residues. Trimming left V 2 bases short and J 10 bases short, with 15 bases between. The DNA of the CDR3 is TGTGCCAGCAGTTTAAGGCAGGGCGGTTCGTCACCCCTCCACTTT. It specifies CASSLRQGGSSPLHF.

This clonotype was counted a few times. This chain links TRBV5-1 with TRBJ2-1, with TRBD2 matching 13 bases. This CDR3 comprises 18 residues. Germline V gives CDR1 SGHRS, CDR2 YFSETQ. V was clipped by 3 bases and J by 6 bases; unmatched bases: 12. In DNA form, the CDR3 reads TGCGCCAGCAGCTCGAGACTAGCGGGAGGTAGTCTTGGCAATGAGCAGTTCTTC. Encoded protein: CASSSRLAGGSLGNEQFF.

This clonotype was counted at least ten times. The genes are TRBV28 and TRBJ1-2; no clear D gene. Germline loops: CDR1 MDHEN, CDR2 SYDVKM. Trimming removed 3 bases from V and 8 bases from J, with 10 bases in between. The CDR3 runs to 12 residues. The CDR3 is CASSFRERGYTF. The CDR3 DNA sequence: TGTGCCAGCAGTTTCCGGGAGCGGGGCTACACCTTC.

This clonotype was detected many times. The rearrangement uses TRBV20-1 and TRBJ2-5; TRBD2 matches at 14 bases. The CDR3 contains 16 residues. Germline CDR1 and CDR2: DFQATT and SNEGSKA (reference sequence). Trimming removed 0 bases from V and 5 bases from J; junction bases left unmatched: 5. Here the CDR3 reads CSARDRRLAGGETQYF. In nucleotides, the CDR3 is TGCAGTGCTAGAGATCGGAGACTAGCGGGAGGGGAGACCCAGTACTTC.

DNA for the CDR3: TGTGCCAGCAGTGATCATAGTGGGTGGGCGACTGAAGCTTTCTTT. It specifies CASSDHSGWATEAFF. The chain carries TRBV25-1 and TRBJ1-1; D not resolved. This CDR3 spans 15 amino acids. CDR1 MGHDK and CDR2 SYGVNS come from the germline V gene. V was shortened by 3 bases and J by 5 bases, with 16 bases between the two germline ends.

V usage is TRBV5-6 and J usage is TRBJ2-7, with 15 nucleotides matching TRBD2. The CDR3 sequence is 15 residues long. The ends lost 4 bases at V and 9 bases at J; junction bases unmatched: 8. CDR1 SGHDT and CDR2 YYEEEE come from the germline V gene. The CDR3: CASSGGLAGGSVQYF. In DNA form, the CDR3 reads TGTGCCAGCAGCGGTGGACTAGCGGGAGGGAGCGTGCAGTACTTC.

The gene calls are TRBV19 and TRBJ2-1; 7 bases are shared with TRBD2. Germline assignment: CDR1 LNHDA and CDR2 SQIVND (reference sequence). The CDR3 spans 13 residues. V gave up 7 bases and J gave up 3 bases; unmatched junction bases: 3. DNA for the CDR3: TGTGCCAGTATGAGCGGGATCTACAATGAGCAGTTCTTC. Its protein product is CASMSGIYNEQFF.

This clonotype was found a few times. The gene calls are TRBV7-9 and TRBJ2-7; possible D gene TRBD1, 6 bases. Trimming stripped 6 bases from V and 3 bases from J, with 18 bases between. This CDR3 is 15 amino acids long. Germline V gives CDR1 SEHNR, CDR2 FQNEAQ (reference sequence). The chain's CDR3 is CASRTEGEGSYEQYF. CDR3 nucleotide sequence: TGTGCCAGCAGGACCGAGGGGGAAGGTAGCTACGAGCAGTACTTC.

V usage is TRBV25-1 and J usage is TRBJ1-1, with TRBD1 identical over 7 bases. Germline CDR1 and CDR2: MGHDK and SYGVNS. J gave up 5 bases and V 3 bases, and 3 bases lay outside the gene matches. CDR3 size: 13 residues. The CDR3 DNA follows: TGTGCCAGCAGTGAGACAGGGATTACTGAAGCTTTCTTT. This translates into CASSETGITEAFF.